This T cell receptor beta chain was recorded in a study of OX40 agonist ivuxolimab in advanced cancers. Looking at the study overall: The study reported partial responses in three patients: one hepatocellular carcinoma, two cutaneous melanoma.

Measured with immunoSEQ multiplex PCR; TCRdb has only the in-frame clones, and not every one. The table shows approximately 100,000 clones, with 70% to 90% occurring only once. The CDR3 is made up of 16 amino acids. The germline V and J ends were trimmed by 1 base and 0 bases, with 9 bases remaining between them. Germline V gene data show CDR1 as SEHNR and CDR2 as FQNEAQ (reference sequence). Here the sequenced sample was CD4+ or CD8+ T cells sorted from blood, taken in a trial of the OX40 agonist ivuxolimab. The TCR originated in an adult with an advanced solid tumor such as melanoma, head and neck, liver or kidney cancer. The chain carries TRBV7-9 and TRBJ1-4; D is ambiguous. The CDR3 protein is CASSLGTVATNEKLFF. In nucleotides, the CDR3 is TGTGCCAGCAGCTTAGGAACAGTTGCAACTAATGAAAAACTGTTTTTT.